The 16 T cell receptor beta chains below were found in one sample sequenced in a study of cytomegalovirus exposure and HLA in healthy donors. It was with 60 Vbeta and 13 Jbeta primers that the PCR ran. Libraries were prepared by immunoSEQ multiplex PCR; TCRdb keeps only in-frame clonotypes and omits some of them. The sample gives about 180,000 clones, about 79% of which show up once; almost 6.5% is in the top ten. Sequenced sample: PBMCs. These receptors were taken from a man in his forties in good health and CMV-seropositive.

This sequence joins TRBV30 and TRBJ1-2, with D possibly being TRBD1 (5 bases). Between the trimmed V and J ends, which lost 1 base and 5 bases, there was a span of 11 bases. The CDR3 sequence is 13 residues long. Germline CDR1 reads GTSNPN; CDR2 reads SVGIG (reference sequence). In DNA form, the CDR3 reads TGTGCCTGGAGTGCCGGACACGGGTATGGCTACACCTTC. Protein product: CAWSAGHGYGYTF.

This chain's CDR3 is CASSRGQGETQYF. The CDR3 DNA follows: TGTGCCAGCAGCCGGGGACAGGGGGAGACCCAGTACTTC. The chain has TRBV5-4 and TRBJ2-5, with TRBD1 matching over 10 bases. Germline values: CDR1 SGHNT, CDR2 YYREEE (reference sequence). The CDR3 extends over 13 amino acids. Unmatched junction bases numbered 2, after V lost 4 bases and J lost 5 bases.

The genes are TRBV27 and TRBJ1-4, with a possible D match to TRBD1 (5 bases). The V gene lost 6 bases and the J gene lost 3 bases, with 14 bases spanning the gap. Per the germline V gene, CDR1 is MNHEY and CDR2 is SMNVEV (reference sequence). CDR3 length: 15 residues. As DNA, the CDR3 is TGTGCCAGCAGAGCTTCAGGGTTCGCTAATGAAAAACTGTTTTTT. Translation gives CASRASGFANEKLFF.

The chain has TRBV6-5 and TRBJ2-3; unclear D gene. Germline V lookup: CDR1 MNHEY, CDR2 SVGAGI. CDR3 length equals 16 residues. Trimming pared 0 bases from V and 0 bases from J, leaving 10 bases between. The DNA of the CDR3 is TGTGCCAGCAGTTACTCGTGGTCCAGGAGCACAGATACGCAGTATTTT. Protein: CASSYSWSRSTDTQYF.

The rearrangement joins TRBV2 to TRBJ2-5; D is unresolved. The better agreement between TRBJ2-7 and the DNA end casts doubt on the J call. Germline V gene sequence: CDR1 SNHLY, CDR2 FYNNEI. The CDR3 sequence is 11 residues long. CDR3 sequence reads: CASSRSYEQYF. The DNA of the CDR3 is TGTGCCAGCAGTCGCTCCTACGAGCAGTACTTC.

The J gene is TRBJ1-4, the V gene TRBV25-1; 9 nucleotides align to TRBD1. This CDR3 comprises 15 residues. V shed 5 bases and J 6 bases; nucleotides not matched to a gene: 7. Germline V CDR1 and CDR2: MGHDK, SYGVNS. CDR3 nucleotide sequence: TGTGCCAGCAGTACGACAGGGGGGGTTGATGAAAAACTGTTTTTT. This encodes CASSTTGGVDEKLFF.

In this sample, this clone turned up a few times. The chain uses TRBV7-2 and TRBJ2-4, with TRBD1 matching over 7 bases. V shed 5 bases and J 6 bases; nucleotides not matched to a gene: 10. Germline V CDR1 and CDR2: SGHTA, FQGNSA. The CDR3 contains 15 residues. CDR3 sequence: CASSLGGQKLNIQYF. The DNA for the CDR3 is TGTGCCAGCAGCCTAGGGGGACAGAAGTTAAACATTCAGTACTTC.

This rearrangement joins TRBV19 to TRBJ2-2, with D unresolved. Germline V gene lookup returns CDR1 LNHDA and CDR2 SQIVND (reference sequence). The CDR3 contains 13 residues. Trimming took 8 bases from V and 7 from J, leaving 14 bases between them. CDR3 coding DNA: TGTGCCAGTGGCGTCAGCGTAGGCGGGGAGCTGTTTTTT. The encoded protein is CASGVSVGGELFF.

V usage is TRBV2 and J usage is TRBJ1-1; D is unresolved. The V end was cut by 6 bases, the J end by 0 bases, with 20 bases between. Germline CDR1 SNHLY, CDR2 FYNNEI. CDR3 length equals 17 residues. CDR3 nucleotides: TGTGCCAGCAGAGGTCATAGCGGCAGTCCTCTGAACACTGAAGCTTTCTTT. As protein: CASRGHSGSPLNTEAFF.

The chain links TRBV2 to TRBJ2-1; D may be TRBD1 (6 bases). V dropped 6 bases and J dropped 9 bases, with 12 bases sitting between them. Germline lookup yields CDR1 SNHLY and CDR2 FYNNEI. The CDR3 is 12 residues long. The CDR3, as DNA: TGTGCCAGCAGCGAACAGGGTTTTGAGCAGTTCTTC. As protein: CASSEQGFEQFF.

The V and J genes are TRBV2 and TRBJ2-5, with a possible D match to TRBD2 (6 bases). The germline V gene encodes CDR1 SNHLY and CDR2 FYNNEI. The CDR3 length is 15 residues. V lost 6 bases and J lost 4, with 18 bases in between. The CDR3 spells CASSGPGGFGETQYF. In DNA, the CDR3 is TGTGCCAGCAGCGGCCCCGGAGGGTTCGGAGAGACCCAGTACTTC. Together with reference TRBV2 and TRBJ2-5, the CDR3 gives the full variable domain: EPEVTQTPSHQVTQMGQEVILRCVPISNHLYFYWYRQILGQKVEFLVSFYNNEISEKSEIFDDQFSVERPDGSNFTLKIRSTKLEDSAMYFCASSGPGGFGETQYFGPGTRLLVL.

There are a few counts of this clone. The J gene is TRBJ1-3, the V gene TRBV30, with D tentatively TRBD1 (6 bases). The germline V gene has CDR1 GTSNPN and CDR2 SVGIG (reference sequence). This CDR3 is 12 amino acids long. V dropped 3 bases and J dropped 7 bases, with 10 bases sitting between them. The CDR3 spells CAWSTQGNTIYF. DNA of the CDR3: TGTGCCTGGAGCACACAGGGCAACACCATATATTTT.

CDR3 DNA sequence: TGTGCCAGCAGCCTCAGACAGGGGTGTGTACCACAAGAGACCCAGTACTTC. It translates to CASSLRQGCVPQETQYF. The V call is TRBV21-1, the J call TRBJ2-5; the table's D call, TRBD1, was not checked against the DNA. TRBV21-1 is shown as a pseudogene. The CDR3 spans 17 residues.

Turning to this clone: Within the sample, other DNA sequences also encode this same CDR3. This chain connects TRBV29-1 to TRBJ1-2; D uncertain. Germline V gene data show CDR1 as SQVTM and CDR2 as ANQGSEA. The CDR3 loop spans 12 amino acids. V dropped 4 bases and J dropped 4 bases, with 10 bases sitting between them. The CDR3 nucleotides are TGCAGCGTTGGTGGCGGCGGCTATGGCTACACCTTC. Translated: CSVGGGGYGYTF.

This clone came up once. The junction does not match germline at one end; this may be a read error. This chain joins TRBV10-1 and TRBJ2-7, with 8 bases that match TRBD1. This CDR3 comprises 15 residues. CDR1 and CDR2 (germline): WNHNN, SYGVQD (reference sequence). The CDR3 sequence is CATSEGTGASYEQYF. The DNA of the CDR3 is TGCGCCACCAGTGAAGGGACAGGTGCCTCCTACGAGCAGTACTTC.

This clone came up a few times. J is TRBJ2-7 and V is TRBV6-5, with 8 bases matching TRBD1. J gave up 2 bases and V 5 bases, and 5 bases lay outside the gene matches. The CDR3 is 14 amino acids. Germline lookup yields CDR1 MNHEY and CDR2 SVGAGI. For the CDR3, the DNA is TGTGCCAGCAGTCAGGACAGGGTCCCCTACGAGCAGTACTTC. Translating it yields CASSQDRVPYEQYF.